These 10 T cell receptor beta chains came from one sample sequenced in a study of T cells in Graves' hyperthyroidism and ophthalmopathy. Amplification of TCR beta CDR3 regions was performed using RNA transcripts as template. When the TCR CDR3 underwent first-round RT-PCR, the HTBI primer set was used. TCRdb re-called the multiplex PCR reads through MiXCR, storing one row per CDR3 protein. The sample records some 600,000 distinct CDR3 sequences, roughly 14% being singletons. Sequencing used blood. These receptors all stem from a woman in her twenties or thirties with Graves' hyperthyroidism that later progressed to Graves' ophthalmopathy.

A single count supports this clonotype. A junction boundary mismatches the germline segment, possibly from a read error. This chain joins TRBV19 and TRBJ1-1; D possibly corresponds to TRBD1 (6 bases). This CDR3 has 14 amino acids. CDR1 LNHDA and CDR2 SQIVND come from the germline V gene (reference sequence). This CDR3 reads CASSAGGGNTEASF. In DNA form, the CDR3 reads TGTGCCAGTAGTGCGGGGGGGGGCAACACTGAAGCTTCCTTT.

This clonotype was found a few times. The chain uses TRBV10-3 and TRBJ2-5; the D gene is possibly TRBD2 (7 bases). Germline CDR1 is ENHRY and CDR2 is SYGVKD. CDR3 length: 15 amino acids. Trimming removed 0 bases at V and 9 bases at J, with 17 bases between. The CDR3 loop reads CAISESGGLNEAQYF. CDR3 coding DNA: TGTGCCATCAGTGAGTCGGGGGGGCTAAACGAGGCCCAGTACTTC.

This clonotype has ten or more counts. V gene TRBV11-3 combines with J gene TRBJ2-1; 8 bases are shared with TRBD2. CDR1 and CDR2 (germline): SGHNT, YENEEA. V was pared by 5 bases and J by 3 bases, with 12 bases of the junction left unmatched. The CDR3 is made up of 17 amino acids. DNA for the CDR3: TGTGCCAGCAGCCTCGAGGGATGGCGGGAGGACTACAATGAGCAGTTCTTC. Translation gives CASSLEGWREDYNEQFF.

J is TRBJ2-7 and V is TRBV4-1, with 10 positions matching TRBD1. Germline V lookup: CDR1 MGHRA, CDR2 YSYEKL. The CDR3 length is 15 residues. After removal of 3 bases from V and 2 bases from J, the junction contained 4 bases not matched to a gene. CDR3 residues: CASSQSGTGAYEQYF. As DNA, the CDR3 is TGCGCCAGCAGCCAGTCCGGGACAGGGGCCTACGAGCAGTACTTC.

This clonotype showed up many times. The CDR3 DNA reads TGTGCCAGCACCTCGGGACTAGCGAACCCCTACGAGCAGTACTTC. It specifies CASTSGLANPYEQYF. The gene calls are TRBV12-3 or TRBV12-4 and TRBJ2-7, with 10 bases aligning to TRBD2. CDR3 size: 15 residues. After removal of 7 bases from V and 2 bases from J, the junction contained 8 bases not matched to a gene.

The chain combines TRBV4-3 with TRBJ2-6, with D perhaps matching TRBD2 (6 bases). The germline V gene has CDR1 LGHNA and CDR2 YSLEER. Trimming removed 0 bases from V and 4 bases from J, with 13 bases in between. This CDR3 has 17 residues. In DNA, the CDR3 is TGCGCCAGCAGCCAAGATCTGGGAGGTTTCGGGGCCAACGTCCTGACTTTC. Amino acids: CASSQDLGGFGANVLTF.

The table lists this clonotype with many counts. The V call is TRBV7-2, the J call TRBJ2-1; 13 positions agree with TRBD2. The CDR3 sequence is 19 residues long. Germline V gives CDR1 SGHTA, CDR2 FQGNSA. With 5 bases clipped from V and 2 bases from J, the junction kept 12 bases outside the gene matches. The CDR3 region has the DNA TGTGCCAGCAGCGGACCGGGACTAGCGGGATTCTGGACCTACAATGAGCAGTTCTTC. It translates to CASSGPGLAGFWTYNEQFF.

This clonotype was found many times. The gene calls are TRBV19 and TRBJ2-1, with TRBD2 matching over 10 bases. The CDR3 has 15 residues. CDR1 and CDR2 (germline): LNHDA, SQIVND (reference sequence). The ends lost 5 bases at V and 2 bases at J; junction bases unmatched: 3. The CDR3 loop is CASSVTSGPYNEQFF. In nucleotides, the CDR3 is TGTGCCAGTAGTGTGACTAGCGGGCCCTACAATGAGCAGTTCTTC. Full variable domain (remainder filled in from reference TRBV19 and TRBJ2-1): DGGITQSPKYLFRKEGQNVTLSCEQNLNHDAMYWYRQDPGQGLRLIYYSQIVNDFQKGDIAEGYSVSREKKESFPLTVTSAQKNPTAFYLCASSVTSGPYNEQFFGPGTRLTVL.

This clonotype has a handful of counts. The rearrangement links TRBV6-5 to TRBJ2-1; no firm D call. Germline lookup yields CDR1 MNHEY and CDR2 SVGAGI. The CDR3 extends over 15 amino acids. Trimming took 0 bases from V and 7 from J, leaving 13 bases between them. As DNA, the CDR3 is TGTGCCAGCAGTTACTCGATTGGCAGTTTGAATGAGCAGTTCTTC. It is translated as CASSYSIGSLNEQFF.

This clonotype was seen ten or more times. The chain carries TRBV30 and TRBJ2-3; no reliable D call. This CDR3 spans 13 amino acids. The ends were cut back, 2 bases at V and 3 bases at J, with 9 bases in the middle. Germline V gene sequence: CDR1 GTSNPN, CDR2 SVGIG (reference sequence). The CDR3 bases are TGTGCCTGGAGTCCCGAGCCTACAGATACGCAGTATTTT. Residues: CAWSPEPTDTQYF.